These T cell receptor beta chains were read from a single sample in a study of early T cells in non-severe SARS-CoV-2 infection. TCRdb reprocessed the 5' RACE reads with MiXCR, giving one entry per CDR3 protein. The profile shows around 62,000 distinct CDR3 sequences, less than 5.5% of them singletons. The sequenced sample consisted of whole blood. These receptors were collected from an adult who was a healthcare worker with PCR-confirmed SARS-CoV-2 infection or an uninfected control (not recorded which). CDR3s include the opening cysteine and the closing phenylalanine or tryptophan. Each record gives: clone size, CDR3 length, D gene, V gene, J gene, CDR3 protein, CDR3 DNA. D genes are given only for firm matches. Clone size appears in some rows only: once, few, many, or a class for an expanded clone.

abundance: many
len: 15
d_gene: TRBD2
v_gene: TRBV7-9
j_gene: TRBJ2-7
CDR3aa: CASSLDGRAVREQYF
CDR3nt: TGTGCCAGCAGCTTAGACGGGAGGGCCGTTCGGGAGCAGTACTTC

abundance: many
len: 12
d_gene: .
v_gene: TRBV20-1
j_gene: TRBJ1-5
CDR3aa: CSAGQHNQPQHF
CDR3nt: TGCAGTGCTGGTCAGCACAATCAGCCCCAGCATTTT

abundance: many
len: 14
d_gene: TRBD1
v_gene: TRBV7-9
j_gene: TRBJ1-6
CDR3aa: CASSAGTGNSPLHF
CDR3nt: TGTGCCAGCAGCGCCGGGACAGGGAATTCACCCCTCCACTTT

abundance: .
len: 14
d_gene: .
v_gene: TRBV12-3/TRBV12-4
j_gene: TRBJ1-4
CDR3aa: CASNMGGINEKLFF
CDR3nt: TGTGCCAGCAACATGGGAGGAATTAATGAAAAACTGTTTTTT

abundance: .
len: 17
d_gene: .
v_gene: TRBV11-2
j_gene: TRBJ2-2
CDR3aa: CASSSLPGQANTGELFF
CDR3nt: TGTGCCAGCAGCTCGTTACCGGGACAAGCGAACACCGGGGAGCTGTTTTTT

abundance: .
len: 13
d_gene: .
v_gene: TRBV29-1
j_gene: TRBJ2-7
CDR3aa: CSVDARAGLGQYF
CDR3nt: TGCAGCGTTGATGCCAGGGCTGGGCTAGGGCAGTACTTC

abundance: many
len: 14
d_gene: .
v_gene: TRBV12-3/TRBV12-4
j_gene: TRBJ2-3
CDR3aa: CASSFGGPTDTQYF
CDR3nt: TGTGCCAGCAGTTTCGGGGGACCCACAGATACGCAGTATTTT

abundance: few
len: 12
d_gene: .
v_gene: TRBV2
j_gene: TRBJ1-1
CDR3aa: CASSPDSPAAFF
CDR3nt: TGTGCCAGCAGTCCGGACAGCCCGGCGGCTTTCTTT

abundance: many
len: 14
d_gene: TRBD2
v_gene: TRBV20-1
j_gene: TRBJ2-3
CDR3aa: CSARLAGTTDTQYF
CDR3nt: TGCAGTGCTCGACTAGCGGGAACTACAGATACGCAGTATTTT

abundance: few
len: 15
d_gene: TRBD1
v_gene: TRBV10-3
j_gene: TRBJ2-1
CDR3aa: CATLPGQGTYNEQFF
CDR3nt: TGTGCCACATTACCGGGACAGGGGACCTACAATGAGCAGTTCTTC

abundance: few
len: 15
d_gene: .
v_gene: TRBV7-9
j_gene: TRBJ1-1
CDR3aa: CASSGKTDLNTEAFF
CDR3nt: TGTGCCAGCAGTGGTAAAACAGATTTAAACACTGAAGCTTTCTTT

abundance: many
len: 15
d_gene: .
v_gene: TRBV13
j_gene: TRBJ2-7
CDR3aa: CASSVGPDRVYEQYF
CDR3nt: TGTGCCAGCAGCGTCGGACCCGACAGAGTCTACGAGCAGTACTTC

abundance: many
len: 16
d_gene: .
v_gene: TRBV6-2/TRBV6-3
j_gene: TRBJ1-1
CDR3aa: CASSYVQGGPNTEAFF
CDR3nt: TGTGCCAGCAGTTACGTTCAGGGAGGGCCGAACACTGAAGCTTTCTTT

abundance: many
len: 14
d_gene: TRBD2
v_gene: TRBV7-9
j_gene: TRBJ2-7
CDR3aa: CASSLGGSGYEQYF
CDR3nt: TGTGCCAGCAGCTTGGGCGGGAGCGGTTACGAGCAGTACTTC

abundance: many
len: 13
d_gene: TRBD1
v_gene: TRBV20-1
j_gene: TRBJ1-2
CDR3aa: CSAPIGTDYGYTF
CDR3nt: TGCAGTGCCCCGATCGGGACAGACTATGGCTACACCTTC

abundance: few
len: 16
d_gene: .
v_gene: TRBV14
j_gene: TRBJ2-5
CDR3aa: CASSDDRSLFQETQYF
CDR3nt: TGTGCCAGCAGCGACGACAGATCCCTATTCCAAGAGACCCAGTACTTC